A single sample is the source of the 21 T cell receptor beta chains below, sequenced in a study of T cell changes during pregnancy in multiple sclerosis. TCRdb's copy holds only in-frame clones and misses some; the assay was immunoSEQ multiplex PCR. Of tens of thousands of clones in the sample, 92% are singletons; the top ten hold less than 0.45%. Sequenced here: CD4+ T cells from peripheral blood mononuclear cells, sampled in the third trimester of pregnancy. The receptors here all came from a female donor in good health, enrolled as a control in a pregnancy study.

The chain recombines TRBV12-5 with TRBJ2-7; 10 bases line up with TRBD2. This CDR3 comprises 15 residues. V lost 2 bases, J lost 6 bases, and 7 bases stayed unmatched. CDR1 and CDR2 (germline): LGHNT, FRNRAP. The CDR3, as DNA: TGTGCTAGTGGTTTGACTAGCGGGGTTCTTGCCGAGCAGTACTTC. Protein sequence: CASGLTSGVLAEQYF.

Written as DNA, the CDR3 is TGCGCCAGCAGCCAATTTTGGGGACAGACGGCCGAGCAGTACTTC. This encodes CASSQFWGQTAEQYF. This chain connects TRBV4-1 to TRBJ2-7; the match to TRBD1 covers 7 bases. CDR3 length equals 15 residues. Germline CDR1 and CDR2: MGHRA and YSYEKL. After removal of 2 bases from V and 6 bases from J, the junction contained 10 bases not matched to a gene.

The chain has TRBV7-9 and TRBJ2-5; maybe TRBD1 (5 bases). The CDR3 has 12 amino acids. Germline loops: CDR1 SEHNR, CDR2 FQNEAQ (reference sequence). The CDR3 sequence is CGTRPYQETQYF. CDR3 sequence (DNA): TGTGGGACACGCCCATACCAAGAGACCCAGTACTTC.

This clone was observed a few times. V and J are TRBV4-1 and TRBJ1-1, with TRBD1 as a possible D gene (5 bases). The CDR3 loop spans 15 amino acids. The V end was cut by 3 bases, the J end by 0 bases, with 11 bases between. Germline assignment: CDR1 MGHRA and CDR2 YSYEKL. CDR3 loop: CASSQTATLNTEAFF. The CDR3 bases are TGCGCCAGCAGCCAGACAGCAACCTTGAACACTGAAGCTTTCTTT.

This chain links TRBV6-1 with TRBJ2-7; 9 bases agree with TRBD1. The germline gives CDR1 MNHNS, CDR2 SASEGT. The CDR3 covers 15 residues. Germline trimming cut 6 bases from V and 2 bases from J; bases unmatched to any gene: 8. CDR3 in amino acids: CASRASGQGTYEQYF. CDR3 nucleotide sequence: TGTGCCAGCAGAGCCTCGGGACAGGGAACCTACGAGCAGTACTTC.

This clone is a singleton in its sample. The genes are TRBV15 and TRBJ2-1; 8 bases match TRBD2. Per the germline V gene, CDR1 is LNHNV and CDR2 is YYDKDF (reference sequence). The J segment lost 4 bases and the V segment lost 1 base, leaving 3 bases of the junction unmatched. This CDR3 region has 15 residues. The DNA for the CDR3 is TGTGCCACCAGCAGAGGCGGGGGGACTTACAATGAGCAGTTCTTC. Translating it yields CATSRGGGTYNEQFF.

The CDR3 region has the DNA TGTGCCAGCAGCACCACAGGGGTGGGTGAAAAACTGTTTTTT. Protein: CASSTTGVGEKLFF. V usage is TRBV5-4 and J usage is TRBJ1-4, with 7 bases aligning to TRBD1. Looked up from germline, CDR1 is SGHNT and CDR2 is YYREEE (reference sequence). The CDR3 is made up of 14 amino acids. V was pared by 4 bases and J by 7 bases, with 7 bases of the junction left unmatched.

The chain is built from TRBV9 and TRBJ2-1; 11 bases are shared with TRBD2. This CDR3 contains 16 residues. The junction had 10 bases not matched to a gene; V was cut back by 3 bases and J by 8 bases. From germline, CDR1 is SGDLS and CDR2 YYNGEE. The DNA for the CDR3 is TGTGCCAGCAGCGACAATAGCGGGGGGGCTAAGGATGAGCAGTTCTTC. Translating gives CASSDNSGGAKDEQFF.

The chain has TRBV4-2 and TRBJ1-1; the match to TRBD1 covers 9 bases. The V gene's germline CDR1 is LGHNA and CDR2 YNFKEQ. With V trimmed by 5 bases and J by 4 bases, 11 bases remained unmatched. The CDR3 spans 16 residues. CDR3 in amino acids: CASSIPGQGFVTEAFF. CDR3 sequence (DNA): TGTGCCAGCAGCATTCCGGGACAGGGTTTTGTCACTGAAGCTTTCTTT.

This rearrangement joins TRBV29-1 to TRBJ1-1; TRBD1 agrees at 7 bases. CDR1 and CDR2 from the germline V gene are SQVTM and ANQGSEA. There are 16 residues in the CDR3. Unmatched junction bases numbered 14, after V lost 4 bases and J lost 3 bases. The CDR3 loop reads CSVGLGSRGMDTEAFF. DNA of the CDR3: TGCAGCGTTGGACTTGGATCCAGGGGGATGGACACTGAAGCTTTCTTT.

The chain recombines TRBV18 with TRBJ1-3, with TRBD1 as a possible D gene (5 bases). This CDR3 comprises 16 residues. The germline gives CDR1 KGHSH, CDR2 LQKENI. The germline V and J ends were trimmed by 3 bases and 0 bases, with 12 bases remaining between them. The CDR3 nucleotides are TGTGCCAGCTCACCGGGCATTCAGGGCTCTGGAAACACCATATATTTT. Its protein product is CASSPGIQGSGNTIYF.

V is TRBV7-9 and J is TRBJ1-5, with a weak D call TRBD1 (6 bases). Per germline, CDR1 SEHNR and CDR2 FQNEAQ (reference sequence). Between the trimmed V and J ends, which lost 5 bases and 6 bases, there was a span of 17 bases. This CDR3 is 15 amino acids long. CDR3 amino acids: CASSPGGGAGQPQHF. The CDR3 DNA sequence: TGTGCCAGCAGCCCTGGCGGGGGCGCGGGTCAGCCCCAGCATTTT.

The chain couples TRBV5-3 to TRBJ1-1; D call uncertain. TRBV5-3 is an ORF, and what it does is uncertain. The ends were cut back, 1 base at V and 4 bases at J, with 11 bases in the middle. The CDR3 is made up of 14 amino acids. The CDR3 sequence is CARSLCLRPTEAFF. The CDR3 coding sequence is TGTGCCAGAAGCTTGTGTTTGAGGCCCACTGAAGCTTTCTTT.

Notes on this clone: The junction shows a germline mismatch at one end, possibly a read error. The chain carries TRBV7-7 and TRBJ2-5; no reliable D call. Germline V CDR1 and CDR2: SSHAT, FNYEAQ (reference sequence). The CDR3 is made up of 13 amino acids. CDR3 DNA: TGTGCTAGCAGCTTGTCCCTTCAAGAGACCCAGTACTTC. Its translation is CASSLSLQETQYF.

The chain joins TRBV6-5 to TRBJ1-1; D remains unclear. Trimming took 4 bases from V and 1 from J, leaving 10 bases between them. This CDR3 is built from 14 residues. CDR1 and CDR2 (germline): MNHEY, SVGAGI. The CDR3 protein is CASSFGRENTEAFF. In nucleotides, the CDR3 is TGTGCCAGCAGTTTTGGCCGGGAGAACACTGAAGCTTTCTTT.

The chain joins TRBV7-2 to TRBJ1-5; possibly TRBD1 for D (5 bases). Germline V gene lookup returns CDR1 SGHTA and CDR2 FQGNSA. CDR3 length: 15 residues. The germline V and J ends were trimmed by 3 bases and 3 bases, with 12 bases remaining between them. The CDR3 DNA sequence: TGTGCCAGCAGCTTGAACCGACAGAACAATCAGCCCCAGCATTTT. It specifies CASSLNRQNNQPQHF.

The chain carries TRBV18 and TRBJ1-1; possibly TRBD1 for D (6 bases). Trimming shortened V by 5 bases and J by 1 base, and 11 bases separated the two germline ends. Germline CDR1 and CDR2: KGHSH and LQKENI. The CDR3 sequence is 14 residues long. This CDR3 is CASSSYRENTEAFF. DNA of the CDR3: TGTGCCAGCTCATCGTACAGGGAGAACACTGAAGCTTTCTTT.

The V call is TRBV18, the J call TRBJ1-1; D unresolved. Per the germline V gene, CDR1 is KGHSH and CDR2 is LQKENI. V was shortened by 6 bases and J by 0 bases, with 8 bases between the two germline ends. The CDR3 covers 13 residues. This CDR3 reads CASSGSLNTEAFF. The CDR3 region has the DNA TGTGCCAGCTCCGGGTCCTTGAACACTGAAGCTTTCTTT.

The chain employs TRBV18 and TRBJ2-7; possible D gene TRBD2, 5 bases. The CDR3 is 14 residues long. V lost 3 bases to trimming and J lost 3 bases, with 12 bases between them. In germline, CDR1 is KGHSH, CDR2 LQKENI. CDR3 DNA sequence: TGTGCCAGCTCACCGGGCGGGCAATTCTACGAGCAGTACTTC. It is translated as CASSPGGQFYEQYF. The variable domain in full, completed from reference TRBV18 and TRBJ2-7, reads NAGVMQNPRHLVRRRGQEARLRCSPMKGHSHVYWYRQLPEEGLKFMVYLQKENIIDESGMPKERFSAEFPKEGPSILRIQQVVRGDSAAYFCASSPGGQFYEQYFGPGTRLTVT.

The chain carries TRBV11-3 and TRBJ2-1, with D possibly TRBD1 on 5 matching bases. V was cut by 6 bases and J by 5 bases, with 8 bases left in between. This CDR3 contains 12 residues. Per germline, CDR1 SGHNT and CDR2 YENEEA. Here the CDR3 DNA reads TGTGCCAGCAGTCAGGGTCACAATGAGCAGTTCTTC. Its translation is CASSQGHNEQFF.

This CDR3 is CALGRGANYGYTF. As DNA, the CDR3 is TGTGCCCTAGGACGGGGAGCTAACTATGGCTACACCTTC. The chain uses TRBV2 and TRBJ1-2, with D uncertain. Germline-derived CDR1 and CDR2 are SNHLY and FYNNEI. This CDR3 is built from 13 residues. Between the trimmed V and J ends, which lost 11 bases and 0 bases, there was a span of 13 bases.